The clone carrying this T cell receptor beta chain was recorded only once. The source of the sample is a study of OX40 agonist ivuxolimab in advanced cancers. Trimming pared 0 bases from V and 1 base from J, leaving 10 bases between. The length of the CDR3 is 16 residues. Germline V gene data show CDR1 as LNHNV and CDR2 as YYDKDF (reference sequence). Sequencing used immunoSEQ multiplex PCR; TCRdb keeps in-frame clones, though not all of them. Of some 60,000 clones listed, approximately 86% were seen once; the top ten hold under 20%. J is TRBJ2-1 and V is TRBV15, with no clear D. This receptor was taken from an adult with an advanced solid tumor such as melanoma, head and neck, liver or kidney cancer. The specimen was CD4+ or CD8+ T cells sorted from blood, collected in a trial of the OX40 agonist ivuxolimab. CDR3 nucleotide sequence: TGTGCCACCAGCAGAGACCCCCAGATATCCTACAATGAGCAGTTCTTC. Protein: CATSRDPQISYNEQFF.